Below, one TCR beta chain is given with its context. Its cognate antigen has yet to be identified. No qualities accompany the bases; no much larger clone lies one base away. The trial excluded patients who had a history of autoimmune disease or who were on systemic immunosuppression. Peripheral blood for TCR sequencing was collected from all dose cohorts at baseline, on cycle 4 day 1, and on cycle 7 day 1. Samples were obtained from an open-label, multicenter, first-in-human phase I dose-escalation trial of ivuxolimab. Adults with locally advanced or metastatic melanoma, renal cell carcinoma, hepatocellular carcinoma or head and neck squamous cell carcinoma were enrolled in the trial. Before TCR sequencing, CD4+ T cells and CD8+ T cells from peripheral blood were sorted into separate populations. Its CDR3 holds 13 amino acids, cysteine through phenylalanine. The CDR3 DNA has 39 bases and is translated from base 1. The junction shows trimming of 5 bases on V and 0 bases on J, plus 7 bases between the germline ends. CDR1 and CDR2 are read off the germline V gene as SGHVS and FQNEAQ.

The data stem from a study of OX40 agonist ivuxolimab in advanced cancers. A note on the overall study: Ivuxolimab, which targeted the costimulatory receptor OX40 (CD134), was an agonistic, fully human IgG2 monoclonal antibody. Intravenous ivuxolimab was administered to patients every 2 weeks at six dose levels: 0.01, 0.1, 0.3, 1.5, 3 and 10 mg/kg. Of the approximately 50 dose-escalation patients, hepatocellular carcinoma was present in about 20, melanoma in approximately 15, renal cell carcinoma in 9 and head and neck cancer in 9. In the dose-escalation cohort, approximately 82% of patients were male, and the mean age was approximately 60 years, with a range of roughly 20 to 80. Patients were allowed to have had prior anti-PD-1, anti-PD-L1 or anti-CTLA-4 therapy, and 40% of the dose-escalation patients had previously received checkpoint inhibitors. Three dose-escalation patients achieved partial responses, one with hepatocellular carcinoma and two with cutaneous melanoma. Peripheral TCRbeta sequencing aimed to test whether ivuxolimab altered TCR sequence diversity and caused clonal T-cell expansion. The paper covers the monotherapy dose-escalation part of the phase I ivuxolimab trial, which included N of about 50 patients.

Beyond this particular receptor, the publication reports: In the 0.1-3.0 mg/kg groups, partial responders had among the lowest normalized peripheral clonal expansion, particularly in CD8+ T cells. Low levels of normalized T-cell clonal expansion were also shown by some nonresponding patients. Clonal expansion of both CD4+ and CD8+ blood T cells was observed from baseline to week 6 at doses 0.1 to 3.0 mg/kg. After ivuxolimab, expanded clones were on average more numerous among CD8+ T cells than among CD4+ T cells. Antigen specificity was not determined for the clonally expanded peripheral T cells.

For sequencing of the TCRbeta CDR3 region, genomic DNA was extracted from the sorted cells. The immunoSEQ Assay was used for sequencing of TCRbeta CDR3 regions. The table was pulled from immuneACCESS by TCRdb, which kept in-frame rearrangements only. Such tables lose some clones; where checked, under half of the loss comes from unresolved V genes, and the rest has no known cause. This sample gives approximately 73,000 clones in total; roughly 88% of them show up just once. Approximately 3% of the sample comes from the top ten. The chain is assembled from TRBV7-8 and TRBJ1-1; the D gene is perhaps TRBD1, on 5 matching bases. The specimen comprised CD4+ or CD8+ T cells sorted from blood, sampled in a trial of the OX40 agonist ivuxolimab. The clonotype was recovered from an adult with an advanced solid tumor such as melanoma, head and neck, liver or kidney cancer. The CDR3 reads CASSRGMNTEAFF. The DNA sequence reads TGTGCCAGCAGCAGGGGAATGAACACTGAAGCTTTCTTT.